These T cell receptor beta chains were read from a single sample in a study of neurological immune-mediated disorders. One entry per CDR3 protein results from TCRdb running MiXCR on the 5' RACE reads. Altogether 25,000 to 30,000 distinct CDR3 sequences are present, over 3% being singletons, with the ten largest covering 7%. The material sequenced was PBMCs. These receptors were taken from a woman aged 25 to 39 with multiple sclerosis. Each CDR3 is given with its conserved first and last residue. Each record gives: J gene, clone size, D gene, V gene, CDR3 protein, CDR3 DNA. D genes are given only for firm matches. Size is omitted from some rows. Given values are once, few, many or a class for expanded clones.

J: TRBJ1-2; size: many; D: TRBD1; V: TRBV29-1; CDR3: CSVQGGPDGYTF; DNA: TGCAGCGTTCAGGGGGGGCCGGATGGCTACACCTTC
J: TRBJ2-5; size: few; D: .; V: TRBV18; CDR3: CASSPQYQETQYF; DNA: TGTGCCAGCTCACCTCAGTACCAAGAGACCCAGTACTTC
J: TRBJ2-7; size: many; D: .; V: TRBV5-1; CDR3: CASSLGGVPEQYF; DNA: TGCGCCAGCAGCTTGGGGGGCGTACCCGAGCAGTACTTC
J: TRBJ2-1; size: .; D: TRBD2; V: TRBV18; CDR3: CASSPLQLAVSYNEQFF; DNA: TGTGCCAGCTCACCTCTCCAACTAGCGGTCTCCTACAATGAGCAGTTCTTC
J: TRBJ2-1; size: many; D: .; V: TRBV18; CDR3: CASSPNGGAYNEQFF; DNA: TGTGCCAGCTCACCCAACGGGGGCGCCTACAATGAGCAGTTCTTC
J: TRBJ2-7; size: few; D: TRBD1; V: TRBV20-1; CDR3: CSARGQGTSYEQYF; DNA: TGCAGTGCTAGAGGACAGGGGACCTCCTACGAGCAGTACTTC
J: TRBJ1-2; size: few; D: TRBD1; V: TRBV18; CDR3: CASSSGTGGNRYGYTF; DNA: TGTGCCAGCTCATCCGGGACAGGGGGCAATCGGTATGGCTACACCTTC
J: TRBJ2-5; size: many; D: .; V: TRBV27; CDR3: CASSLTPGQGQETQYF; DNA: TGTGCCAGCAGTTTGACACCTGGACAAGGACAAGAGACCCAGTACTTC
J: TRBJ2-5; size: medium-sized; D: .; V: TRBV20-1; CDR3: CSARVERGETQYF; DNA: TGCAGTGCTAGAGTGGAACGGGGAGAGACCCAGTACTTC
J: TRBJ2-5; size: many; D: TRBD1; V: TRBV7-2; CDR3: CASSSGQYSPLQYF; DNA: TGTGCCAGCAGCTCGGGACAGTACAGCCCTCTACAGTACTTC
J: TRBJ2-1; size: .; D: .; V: TRBV4-3; CDR3: CASSQGELVYNEQFF; DNA: TGCGCCAGCAGCCAAGGAGAGTTAGTTTACAATGAGCAGTTCTTC
J: TRBJ1-5; size: .; D: .; V: TRBV20-1; CDR3: CSAMTPLGRESNQPQNF; DNA: TGCAGTGCTATGACTCCCCTCGGGAGGGAGAGCAATCAGCCCCAGAATTTT
J: TRBJ1-2; size: many; D: TRBD1; V: TRBV7-9; CDR3: CASSAGPGQGSFGYTF; DNA: TGTGCCAGCAGCGCAGGACCGGGACAGGGGTCCTTTGGCTACACCTTC
J: TRBJ2-5; size: medium-sized; D: .; V: TRBV3-1; CDR3: CASSQDIGLARVEETQYF; DNA: TGTGCCAGCAGCCAAGATATAGGGCTAGCGCGAGTAGAAGAGACCCAGTACTTC
J: TRBJ1-1; size: medium-sized; D: TRBD1; V: TRBV5-4; CDR3: CASSWDRGIGTEAFF; DNA: TGTGCCAGCAGCTGGGACAGGGGGATCGGCACTGAAGCTTTCTTT
J: TRBJ1-2; size: many; D: .; V: TRBV28; CDR3: CASSNVAVNYGYTF; DNA: TGTGCCAGCAGTAACGTTGCGGTAAACTATGGCTACACCTTC
J: TRBJ2-1; size: many; D: TRBD2; V: TRBV7-2; CDR3: CASSYGTSGYNEQFF; DNA: TGTGCCAGCAGCTACGGGACTAGCGGGTACAATGAGCAGTTCTTC
J: TRBJ2-2; size: many; D: .; V: TRBV6-5; CDR3: CASKRGRTGELFF; DNA: TGTGCCAGCAAAAGAGGACGGACCGGGGAGCTGTTTTTT
J: TRBJ1-1; size: once; D: .; V: TRBV9; CDR3: CASSATWGTEAFF; DNA: TGTGCCAGCAGCGCGACATGGGGCACTGAAGCTTTCTTT
J: TRBJ2-2; size: few; D: .; V: TRBV18; CDR3: CASSPALPTTGELFF; DNA: TGTGCCAGCTCACCAGCCCTCCCTACCACCGGGGAGCTGTTTTTT
J: TRBJ2-7; size: few; D: .; V: TRBV7-9; CDR3: CASSLGGTPYEQYF; DNA: TGTGCCAGCAGCTTAGGTGGGACCCCCTACGAGCAGTACTTC
J: TRBJ1-1; size: .; D: .; V: TRBV20-1; CDR3: CSARDGGSNTEASF; DNA: TGCAGTGCTAGAGACGGGGGGAGCAACACTGAAGCTTCCTTT
J: TRBJ1-5; size: many; D: .; V: TRBV20-1; CDR3: CSALSRERRNQPQHF; DNA: TGCAGTGCCCTTAGCAGGGAAAGGCGCAATCAGCCCCAGCATTTT
J: TRBJ2-3; size: few; D: TRBD2; V: TRBV20-1; CDR3: CSARSGATDTQYF; DNA: TGCAGTGCTAGAAGCGGGGCCACAGATACGCAGTATTTT
J: TRBJ1-4; size: many; D: .; V: TRBV27; CDR3: CASSPLAAGWSEKLFF; DNA: TGTGCCAGCAGTCCTCTCGCGGCAGGGTGGTCAGAAAAACTGTTTTTT
J: TRBJ1-1; size: many; D: .; V: TRBV20-1; CDR3: CSASAGEVGTEAFF; DNA: TGCAGTGCTTCCGCCGGGGAAGTTGGTACTGAAGCTTTCTTT
J: TRBJ2-1; size: many; D: TRBD1; V: TRBV5-1; CDR3: CASSPLPGQGSPEQFF; DNA: TGCGCCAGCAGCCCGTTACCGGGACAGGGGAGTCCTGAGCAGTTCTTC
J: TRBJ2-7; size: many; D: TRBD1; V: TRBV12-3/TRBV12-4; CDR3: CASGDTRDRGSYEQYF; DNA: TGTGCCAGCGGCGACACTAGGGACAGAGGTTCCTACGAGCAGTACTTC
J: TRBJ1-5; size: many; D: TRBD1; V: TRBV6-2/TRBV6-3; CDR3: CASRPQGARGQPQHF; DNA: TGTGCCAGCAGGCCCCAGGGGGCGAGAGGGCAGCCCCAGCATTTT
J: TRBJ1-2; size: many; D: TRBD1; V: TRBV28; CDR3: CASSLSGTGGYGYTF; DNA: TGTGCCAGCAGTTTATCCGGGACAGGGGGCTATGGCTACACCTTC
J: TRBJ2-1; size: many; D: TRBD2; V: TRBV7-8; CDR3: CASTSGTSGGAVEQFF; DNA: TGTGCCAGCACCTCTGGGACTAGCGGGGGGGCGGTTGAGCAGTTCTTC
J: TRBJ2-7; size: many; D: .; V: TRBV5-1; CDR3: CASSLGGSSYEQYF; DNA: TGCGCCAGCAGCTTGGGGGGGAGCTCCTACGAGCAGTACTTC
J: TRBJ1-5; size: .; D: .; V: TRBV18; CDR3: CASSPDIRRPQHF; DNA: TGTGCCAGCTCACCGGACATACGGCGGCCCCAGCATTTT
J: TRBJ2-7; size: few; D: .; V: TRBV20-1; CDR3: CSARAGHEQYF; DNA: TGCAGTGCTAGAGCGGGTCACGAGCAGTACTTC
J: TRBJ2-3; size: many; D: .; V: TRBV7-2; CDR3: CASSLGPSADTQYF; DNA: TGTGCCAGCAGCTTAGGTCCTAGTGCAGATACGCAGTATTTT
J: TRBJ1-5; size: many; D: .; V: TRBV6-5; CDR3: CASSSAGRAEPQNF; DNA: TGTGCCAGCAGTTCAGCGGGGCGGGCGGAGCCCCAGAATTTT
J: TRBJ1-2; size: many; D: TRBD1; V: TRBV20-1; CDR3: CSATPRQGANYGYTF; DNA: TGCAGTGCTACACCGAGACAGGGAGCTAACTATGGCTACACCTTC
J: TRBJ2-7; size: many; D: .; V: TRBV18; CDR3: CASSPVGDGIYEQYF; DNA: TGTGCCAGCTCACCGGTCGGGGACGGAATCTACGAGCAGTACTTC
J: TRBJ2-1; size: many; D: .; V: TRBV7-8; CDR3: CASSLAQSYNEQFF; DNA: TGTGCCAGCAGCTTAGCCCAGTCATACAATGAGCAGTTCTTC
J: TRBJ2-5; size: many; D: .; V: TRBV20-1; CDR3: CSARAGSLETQYF; DNA: TGCAGTGCTAGAGCGGGCTCATTAGAGACCCAGTACTTC
J: TRBJ2-2; size: many; D: TRBD2; V: TRBV11-2; CDR3: CASRVAGPGELFF; DNA: TGTGCCAGCAGAGTAGCGGGCCCCGGGGAGCTGTTTTTT
J: TRBJ1-1; size: medium-sized; D: .; V: TRBV2; CDR3: CASSGDMNTEAFF; DNA: TGTGCCAGCAGTGGGGATATGAACACTGAAGCTTTCTTT
J: TRBJ1-1; size: medium-sized; D: TRBD1; V: TRBV4-3; CDR3: CASSQKWTGLNTEAFF; DNA: TGCGCCAGCAGCCAAAAATGGACAGGATTGAACACTGAAGCTTTCTTT